This T cell receptor beta chain originates from a study of T cell repertoires in cytomegalovirus infection. On the study more broadly: Recently described HLA-C-restricted plus well-studied HLA-B-restricted CMV epitopes were used. CMV infection and matching HLA type were both indicated by public TCR beta signatures. Study results and caveats: HLA-C-restricted, CMV-specific TCR beta clonotypes were dominant ex vivo. Cumulative public TCR beta family frequency identified CMV carriers with the relevant HLA.

Via MiXCR, TCRdb re-called the reads, giving one row per CDR3 protein. The sample includes about 920,000 distinct CDR3 sequences, roughly 30% of them seen just once. J was trimmed by 7 bases and V by 2 bases; bases with no gene match: 4. The CDR3 is 13 amino acids. The germline V gene encodes CDR1 MNHNS and CDR2 SASEGT. As for this clonotype: What it binds is not known.

This TCR was recovered from a human donor in good health (CMV status not recorded). Some clones in this sample may be carry-over from other donors' samples. The chain has TRBV6-1 and TRBJ1-1; 7 positions match TRBD1. This specimen consisted of cultured CD8+ T cells from PBMCs, obtained from culture after CMV antigen stimulation. CDR3 sequence reads: CASSELGTVEAFF. Written as DNA, the CDR3 is TGTGCCAGCAGTGAACTTGGGACAGTTGAAGCTTTCTTT.